The clone carrying this T cell receptor (beta chain) was counted only a few times. Antigen: not known. At the DNA level, this CDR3 is encoded by other sequences in the same sample as well. This record comes from a study of beta chain features in type 1 diabetes. At the level of the study: Age and gender were similar between patients and healthy donors, as were cell yields. Study-level points and caveats: When Type 1 diabetes patients were examined, their TCRB CDR3s proved moderately but significantly shorter in all four CD4+ subsets. The naive, central memory and Treg TCRB repertoires looked more alike in patients than they did in healthy donors.

Of the isolated RNA, all was reverse transcribed, and so the sequenced material was expressed TCRB transcripts. TCRdb's table, derived via immunoSEQ multiplex PCR, lists solely in-frame clones and lacks some. The table shows 150,000 to 200,000 clones, with less than 9.5% occurring only once. J lost 4 bases, V lost 5 bases, and 5 bases had no gene match. This CDR3 has 15 amino acids. Per the germline V gene, CDR1 is SGHTA and CDR2 is FQGNSA. This receptor was obtained from a middle-aged woman with type 1 diabetes. The V gene is TRBV7-2, the J gene TRBJ1-5; 10 nucleotides match TRBD1. Sequencing input: central memory CD4+ T cells from blood. The CDR3: CASSRQGAGNQPQHF. Written as DNA, the CDR3 is TGTGCCAGCAGCAGACAGGGGGCGGGGAATCAGCCCCAGCATTTT.